The next 21 T cell receptor beta chains were all read from a single sample in a study of T cell responses to AZD1222 COVID-19 vaccine. The repertoire was sequenced with immunoSEQ multiplex PCR; TCRdb's copy has only in-frame clones and lacks some. The sample holds around 140,000 clones, 93% seen once. Sequencing used peripheral blood, obtained on day 0 of AZD1222 vaccination. These receptors were obtained from an adult in good health.

The chain employs TRBV7-9 and TRBJ1-3; D is possibly TRBD1 (5 bases). The germline V gene encodes CDR1 SEHNR and CDR2 FQNEAQ (reference sequence). The CDR3 contains 15 residues. Trimming took off 5 bases at V and 8 bases at J, with 19 bases between the two ends. The CDR3 DNA is TGTGCCAGCAGCGCGACAGAAGGCAGACGGGACACCATATATTTT. It specifies CASSATEGRRDTIYF.

The V and J genes are TRBV6-5 and TRBJ2-5; TRBD1 might be the D (5 bases). V was trimmed by 6 bases and J by 0 bases, leaving 8 bases between them. This CDR3 has 13 residues. In germline, CDR1 is MNHEY, CDR2 SVGAGI. The CDR3 bases are TGTGCCAGCAGACCAGGGCACCAAGAGACCCAGTACTTC. It is translated as CASRPGHQETQYF.

This clone was detected only once. V usage is TRBV14 and J usage is TRBJ2-7; 7 nucleotides align to TRBD2. This CDR3 is 14 amino acids long. From germline, CDR1 is SGHDN and CDR2 FVKESK. With 0 bases clipped from V and 12 bases from J, the junction kept 11 bases outside the gene matches. The CDR3 DNA reads as TGTGCCAGCAGCCAAGATCGGGAGGCGAAAAAGGGGTACTTC. This sequence encodes CASSQDREAKKGYF.

V and J are TRBV20-1 and TRBJ1-1; D is unclear. V lost 6 bases and J lost 6, with 11 bases in between. CDR1 and CDR2 from the germline V gene are DFQATT and SNEGSKA (reference sequence). This CDR3 comprises 11 residues. In DNA, the CDR3 is TGCAGTGCGGAATGGGCTCCTGAAGCTTTCTTT. Its protein is CSAEWAPEAFF.

In its sample, this clone was seen once. The gene calls are TRBV7-8 and TRBJ1-5, with 7 bases fitting TRBD1. Germline V lookup: CDR1 SGHVS, CDR2 FQNEAQ. Germline trimming cut 10 bases from V and 5 bases from J; bases unmatched to any gene: 11. The CDR3 has 14 amino acids. The CDR3 DNA sequence: TGTGCCACCCGATCAGGGGGGGCAGATCAGCCCCAGCATTTT. This gives the protein CATRSGGADQPQHF.

This chain links TRBV10-3 with TRBJ1-2; D is perhaps TRBD1 (6 bases). Per germline, CDR1 ENHRY and CDR2 SYGVKD. The CDR3 is 14 amino acids. Deletions cut 7 bases from V and 2 bases from J, with 14 bases between. Written as DNA, the CDR3 is TGTGCCATCACTAGCGGCACAGGGAACTATGGCTACACCTTC. It codes for CAITSGTGNYGYTF.

V and J are TRBV6-5 and TRBJ1-1, with unresolved D. Germline CDR1 and CDR2: MNHEY and SVGAGI. Trimming removed 2 bases from V and 0 bases from J, with 7 bases in between. This CDR3 contains 14 residues. The CDR3 here is CASSYVGLNTEAFF. CDR3 DNA: TGTGCCAGCAGTTACGTCGGTTTGAACACTGAAGCTTTCTTT.

The J gene is TRBJ1-2, the V gene TRBV28; 8 nucleotides match TRBD1. V shed 5 bases, J shed 7 bases, and the junction held 12 bases outside the gene matches. Germline lookup yields CDR1 MDHEN and CDR2 SYDVKM. The CDR3 is 15 residues long. The CDR3 loop is CASSRKTPGGSGYTF. Written as DNA, the CDR3 is TGTGCCAGCAGTAGAAAGACCCCAGGGGGCAGTGGCTACACCTTC.

This rearrangement joins TRBV4-3 to TRBJ2-7, with 12 bases identical to TRBD1. Trimming removed 0 bases from V and 3 bases from J; junction bases left unmatched: 6. The CDR3 spans 17 residues. CDR1 LGHNA and CDR2 YSLEER come from the germline V gene. The CDR3 region is CASSQDRGDRGLYEQYF. CDR3 sequence (DNA): TGCGCCAGCAGCCAAGATCGGGGGGACAGGGGGCTCTACGAGCAGTACTTC.

This chain joins TRBV28 and TRBJ2-1; TRBD2 matches 8 bases. The CDR3 totals 15 residues. Per the germline V gene, CDR1 is MDHEN and CDR2 is SYDVKM. J was trimmed by 8 bases and V by 6 bases; bases with no gene match: 12. CDR3 DNA sequence: TGTGCCAGCAGCCCGCGGGGGGTCAGGATGGATGAGCAGTTCTTC. As protein: CASSPRGVRMDEQFF.

J is TRBJ1-1 and V is TRBV6-1; unclear D gene. Trimming took off 2 bases at V and 8 bases at J, with 12 bases between the two ends. The CDR3 covers 13 residues. CDR1 and CDR2 from the germline V gene are MNHNS and SASEGT. CDR3 DNA sequence: TGTGCCAGCAGTGAATATTTGTCGGGGGAAGCTTTCTTT. Protein: CASSEYLSGEAFF.

The chain joins TRBV30 to TRBJ1-5; weak D call: TRBD1 (6 bases). The V and J ends lost 4 bases and 2 bases respectively, with 15 bases between them. The CDR3 runs to 15 residues. The germline gives CDR1 GTSNPN, CDR2 SVGIG (reference sequence). CDR3 region: CAWTPQGKRNQPQHF. As DNA, the CDR3 is TGTGCCTGGACCCCACAGGGTAAGCGCAATCAGCCCCAGCATTTT.

The chain carries TRBV19 and TRBJ2-1, with 10 positions matching TRBD2. Germline-derived CDR1 and CDR2 are LNHDA and SQIVND (reference sequence). V shed 3 bases, J shed 7 bases, and the junction held 3 bases outside the gene matches. This CDR3 spans 14 amino acids. CDR3 DNA: TGTGCCAGTAGTATTAGCGGGAGGTTGAATGAGCAGTTCTTC. Amino acids: CASSISGRLNEQFF.

The chain links TRBV6-5 to TRBJ1-4; possible D gene TRBD1, 5 bases. This CDR3 contains 15 residues. V gave up 8 bases and J gave up 6 bases, with 19 bases separating them. Germline loops: CDR1 MNHEY, CDR2 SVGAGI. CDR3 amino acids: CASPHCGTRDEKLFF. CDR3 in DNA: TGTGCCAGCCCCCACTGCGGGACTCGGGATGAAAAACTGTTTTTT.

This clone was seen only once. The chain recombines TRBV6-2 or TRBV6-3 with TRBJ1-5; D gene uncertain. The germline gives CDR1 MNHEY, CDR2 SVGEGT. Trimming removed 4 bases at V and 4 bases at J, with 8 bases between. The CDR3 consists of 13 residues. The CDR3 DNA is TGTGCCAGCAGTTGGCCAGGAAATCAGCCCCAGCATTTT. Translating it yields CASSWPGNQPQHF.

The V call is TRBV4-1, the J call TRBJ2-7; D is unclear. This CDR3 is built from 14 residues. CDR1 and CDR2 from the germline V gene are MGHRA and YSYEKL. V shed 0 bases and J shed 5 bases, with 11 bases lying between them. The CDR3 here is CASSQDKVWNEQYF. The CDR3 DNA reads as TGCGCCAGCAGCCAAGACAAGGTTTGGAACGAGCAGTACTTC.

CDR3 in amino acids: CASSLMTGAPVNYGYTF. The CDR3 DNA follows: TGTGCCAGCAGCTTAATGACAGGCGCACCAGTTAACTATGGCTACACCTTC. This rearrangement joins TRBV13 to TRBJ1-2; perhaps TRBD1 as D (6 bases). The CDR3 covers 17 residues. From germline, CDR1 is PRHDT and CDR2 FYEKMQ (reference sequence). Trimming shortened V by 2 bases and J by 1 base, and 17 bases separated the two germline ends.

The chain recombines TRBV24-1 with TRBJ1-2; 11 nucleotides line up with TRBD1. CDR3 length: 15 amino acids. V shed 4 bases and J 6 bases; nucleotides not matched to a gene: 6. The germline gives CDR1 KGHDR, CDR2 SFDVKD. The CDR3 region is CATSDSGTGGHGYTF. CDR3 bases: TGTGCCACCAGTGACTCCGGGACAGGGGGGCATGGCTACACCTTC.

J is TRBJ2-1 and V is TRBV4-3; tentative D call: TRBD1 (5 bases). The length of the CDR3 is 17 residues. V was shortened by 0 bases and J by 7 bases, with 19 bases between the two germline ends. Germline-derived CDR1 and CDR2 are LGHNA and YSLEER. The CDR3 reads CASSQDRLKGVRNEQFF. CDR3 bases: TGCGCCAGCAGCCAAGATCGTCTGAAAGGGGTCCGGAATGAGCAGTTCTTC.

This chain links TRBV3-1 (or the pseudogene TRBV3-2) with TRBJ1-4; D is possibly TRBD1 (5 bases). Germline-derived CDR1 and CDR2 are LGHDT and YNNKEL (reference sequence). Trimming removed 2 bases at V and 7 bases at J, with 8 bases between. The CDR3 has 13 amino acids. The DNA of the CDR3 is TGTGCCAGCAGCCAACAGGGAGGTGAAAAACTGTTTTTT. Protein sequence: CASSQQGGEKLFF.

The chain couples TRBV9 to TRBJ1-2, with 7 bases lining up with TRBD1. The CDR3 spans 13 residues. Germline loops: CDR1 SGDLS, CDR2 YYNGEE. The V segment lost 3 bases and the J segment 4 bases; nucleotides outside the gene matches: 3. CDR3 residues: CASSGDRRYGYTF. The CDR3 nucleotides are TGTGCCAGCAGCGGGGACAGACGCTATGGCTACACCTTC.